This TCR beta chain appears in the sequencing data of a study of cytomegalovirus exposure and HLA in healthy donors (dated by TCRdb to about 2017). About the full investigation: An earlier analysis of around 600 of the donors reported approximately 290 Gb of sequence data and 117 million unique TCR beta sequences from roughly 200 million T cells. The genetic ancestry cluster associated with self-reported Caucasian donors included 70% to 85% of the 300 to 400 genotyped donors. The study was designed to test whether signatures of past pathogen exposure could be identified by cataloging public T cell receptors. In the later analysis, no new phenotypic data were used to find candidate immune exposures; instead, reliance was placed on TCR beta sequences and their occurrence across donors. To study patterns of TCR occurrence, a later analysis re-analyzed previously published TCR beta repertoires from around 700 donors and added high-resolution HLA genotyping. Because of strong linkage in the cohort, a few DR-DQ haplotypes were treated as single units for association and clustering. HLA typing covered class I and class II loci at four-digit resolution. An early release that covered around 590 HLA-typed donors contained approximately 320 gigabases of sequencing data and 70 million to 100 million unique TCR sequences. The number of typed donors differed by locus: about 629-640 for A, B, C, DRB1 and DQB1; some 500 for DQA1; fewer than 610 for DPA1; and some 470 for DPB1. Alongside the repertoire data, information on donor age, sex, ethnicity and CMV serostatus was compiled. All discovery cohort repertoires had been generated on a single sequencing platform. Along with the roughly 710-subject first cohort, a separate validation cohort of over 90 different subjects was used. The study combined high-throughput TCR immunosequencing, statistical association of individual TCRs with disease status, and machine learning to predict cytomegalovirus infection status. In an earlier analysis of a few hundred of the donors, high-throughput TCR beta sequencing was used to judge whether each TCR beta V gene segment behaved as functional or pseudogenic. A later genetic analysis used genome-wide SNP genotypes for about 60% of the roughly 700 donors, treating that subset as a discovery cohort. Among 350 to 400 genotyped donors of the cohort, an average of roughly 240,000 unique TCR beta nucleotide sequences were sequenced per donor, roughly 18% of them non-productive. The study profiled the T cell repertoires of about 640 subjects by immunosequencing and related them to cytomegalovirus serostatus. Study-wide findings and limitations: HLA typing was unavailable for some donors at each locus, so association tests used only the typed subset. Roughly uniform sequencing depth across donors was assumed in presence/absence analyses, although this assumption may not hold. Some IMGT-functional V segments, including TRBV6-2 and TRBV6-3, could not be told apart with the 87-base-pair reads, so those segments were excluded. This cohort had only TCR beta chains sequenced, and the lack of alpha or paired-chain data limited which features could be detected. An earlier analysis of some 590 of the donors showed that most TCR beta V segments appeared in productive rearrangements either about 90% or about 30% of the time, which broadly matched IMGT annotations. Specific HLA alleles were associated with around 18,000 TCR beta sequences at a false discovery rate of 0.05 in a later analysis. A later analysis found that HLA-associated TCR beta chains were more clonally expanded and had lower generation probabilities than equally common non-associated chains. CMV serostatus was the only immune exposure information available for the cohort. While some public TCRs were present in many individuals, most TCR sequences turned up only very rarely across donors. It was suggested by the authors that the approach could potentially be generalized to other disease states and immunological phenotypes. Because counts were too low, seventeen rarely observed V segments, including chromosome 9 orphons, were excluded from the earlier analysis of around 590 of the donors. Assigning TCR associations to individual alleles was difficult when HLA alleles, especially DR and DQ, strongly co-occurred. The classifier was reported to diagnose cytomegalovirus status with high specificity and sensitivity in both the original and validation cohorts. The study gave a list of 150 to 200 TCR beta chains associated with cytomegalovirus. V-gene and J-gene trimming of TCR beta chains was associated with a missense DCLRE1C variant in a later genetic analysis, and the association was replicated in an independent cohort. In vitro tests confirmed that three of the cytomegalovirus-associated TCR beta chains recognize cytomegalovirus antigens. According to a later genetic analysis, donors in an Asian-associated ancestry cluster had fewer N-insertions in productive TCRs than the approximately 630-donor mean. In a later analysis, the rate of TCR association differed among HLA loci, with DRB1 alleles having the most associated TCRs and HLA-C alleles having the fewest. A further reported finding was that TCR beta sequences accurately predicted the HLA-A and HLA-B alleles for most subjects in the first cohort. The sequencing pipeline was judged likely to have produced a cluster of highly shared sequence variants as a technical artifact. Several of the top co-occurrence clusters appeared to be linked to parvovirus B19, influenza, CMV and Epstein-Barr virus, according to a later analysis. Correlated functional status among segregating V segments might be attributable to linkage disequilibrium, but an unknown experimental factor could not be ruled out. Most CMV-associated TCR beta chains appeared to be HLA-restricted in a later analysis, and the HLA associations seemed to be driven largely by CMV exposure.

Measured from the cysteine to the phenylalanine, the CDR3 is 15 residues long. Only the CDR3 DNA is retained, 45 bases long and in frame from the first base. CDR1 and CDR2 are drawn from the germline V gene: MRHNA, SNTAGT. Trimming costs V 4 bases and J 0 bases, and their ends lie 10 bases apart. The cohort was made up of roughly 670 healthy bone marrow donors. All cohort members were sampled while nominally healthy, although unrecorded immune exposures were likely present. The donor was CMV seropositive and belonged to the group of more than 250 seropositive cohort members. Each donor provided a peripheral blood sample, and peripheral blood mononuclear cells were used for TCR beta sequencing. The Qiagen DNeasy Blood Extraction Kit was used to extract genomic DNA from the blood cell samples. The library was built by means of the immunoSEQ multiplex PCR assay. For the multiplex PCR, a mixture combining 60 forward primers for TCR Vbeta segments and 13 reverse primers for TCR Jbeta segments was used. A multiplex PCR assay on genomic DNA amplified the CDR3 region of rearranged TCR beta genes. The amplified TCR beta libraries were sequenced on the Illumina HiSeq System as 87-base-pair reads. The authors' pipeline ran thus. A later analysis tallied around 80 million unique TCR beta chains across the 660 or so repertoires, and about 12 million of those chains were shared by two or more donors. Raw reads were error-corrected and collapsed into unique sequences by a nearest-neighbor algorithm in which closely related sequences were merged to remove PCR and sequencing errors. To assign V, D and J gene segments, CDR3 sequences were aligned to IMGT reference sequences. For a sequence to be retained, a match of at least six nucleotides was required to both a V gene segment and a J gene segment. A rearrangement was called productive if the CDR3 had no stop codons and remained in frame with V and J, and every other rearrangement was called non-productive. CDR3 was defined by IMGT convention, running from the second conserved V-encoded cysteine to the conserved J-encoded phenylalanine. Sequences without an unambiguous match to a single V gene segment were excluded from the earlier analysis of about 600 of the donors. An earlier analysis of some 500 of the donors classified V segments as functional when productive rearrangements were above 56.7% and as segregating when the standard deviation between donors was above 5%. A statistical classification framework was built for diagnosing cytomegalovirus status from the catalog of TCR beta chain sequences. A later analysis assigned V and J genes by comparing TCR nucleotide sequences with IMGT/GENE-DB human TR gene sequences. A later analysis assigned CDR3 sequences and most-parsimonious VDJ recombination scenarios with the TCRdist pipeline. In a later analysis, each TCR beta chain was defined by its CDR3 amino acid sequence together with its V-gene family, and reads without a unique V-gene family were excluded. A later analysis removed several hundred highly shared, low-generation-probability nucleotide sequences to deal with suspected cross-contamination and a sequencing artifact. A later analysis calculated a clonal expansion index for each public chain from normalized within-repertoire ranks of inferred template counts. In a later analysis, generation probabilities were computed using a VDJ recombination model fitted to out-of-frame rearrangements, and the results were checked against IGoR. In a later analysis, hypergeometric tests were used to score TCR-TCR, TCR-HLA and TCR-CMV co-occurrence, with a repertoire-size bias correction applied to TCR pairs. To estimate false discovery rates, a later analysis permuted the HLA or CMV assignments 20 times. A later analysis grouped co-occurring TCRs with DBSCAN, adding TCRdist sequence similarity when clustering within HLA-allele-positive subsets. Repertoires with fewer than 30,000 or more than 120,000 public chains, plus five repertoires with anomalous nucleotide sharing, were excluded from co-occurrence clustering. This immuneACCESS table, as held by TCRdb, lists in-frame sequences with V and J called but not all clones. Of the missing ones, under half trace to an unresolved V gene in checked studies; the others have no known cause. That table is the source of V, J and clone size, and D and trimming were worked out from the DNA. The sample table holds approximately 82,000 clones, of which approximately 74% were seen once. The leading ten clones occupy around 6.5% of the sample.

This clone was seen only a few times. Its cognate antigen has yet to be identified. There are no base qualities to consult, and no much larger clone falls within one base. In this chain, TRBV6-4 is recombined with TRBJ2-1, with the D gene not confidently named. The sequence was collected from a woman in her forties or fifties in good health and CMV-seropositive. The specimen sequenced was PBMCs. CDR3 protein: CASSAVSGSYNEQFF. The DNA reads TGTGCCAGCAGTGCCGTCAGTGGCTCCTACAATGAGCAGTTCTTC.